These 20 T cell receptor beta chains were sequenced from one sample in a study of regulatory T cells in long-lasting Graves disease. The TCR beta library used iRepertoire HTBI primers with Arm-PCR amplification of CDR3. Via MiXCR, TCRdb re-called the multiplex PCR reads, giving one row per CDR3 protein. The repertoire consists of a few hundred thousand distinct CDR3 sequences, with over 15% occurring once and the leading ten covering 30%. Sample time point: newly diagnosed GD, antithyroid drugs for less than 3 months. PBMC RNA was the source of the TCR library. These same records also appear under a second study, on T cells in Graves' hyperthyroidism and ophthalmopathy.

The source material was peripheral blood mononuclear cells (PBMCs), sampled at new diagnosis, from a patient treated with antithyroid drugs. Receptors were obtained from a man aged 35 to 55 with Graves disease.

There are many counts of this clonotype. The chain joins TRBV5-1 to TRBJ2-1; TRBD1 agrees at 8 bases. Germline-derived CDR1 and CDR2 are SGHRS and YFSETQ. V gave up 2 bases and J gave up 7 bases; unmatched junction bases: 11. The CDR3 consists of 16 residues. The CDR3 sequence is CASSFLPGQERNEQFF. The DNA for the CDR3 is TGCGCCAGCAGCTTCCTCCCGGGACAGGAACGGAATGAGCAGTTCTTC.

This clonotype was found many times. The chain couples TRBV11-1 to TRBJ2-5, with a weak D call TRBD1 (7 bases). This CDR3 has 16 amino acids. V lost 5 bases, J lost 4 bases, and 20 bases lay in between. Looked up from germline, CDR1 is SGHAT and CDR2 is FQDESV (reference sequence). The CDR3 DNA reads TGTGCCAGCAGCCCCCGAAATCGACAGGGAGGAGAGACCCAGTACTTC. Encoded protein: CASSPRNRQGGETQYF.

This clonotype was counted many times. The chain combines TRBV7-2 with TRBJ1-4, with D possibly being TRBD1 (5 bases). V lost 1 base and J lost 4, with 7 bases in between. CDR1 and CDR2 from the germline V gene are SGHTA and FQGNSA. The CDR3 covers 14 residues. CDR3 nucleotide sequence: TGTGCCAGCAGCTTAGGGGGGATTAATGAAAAACTGTTTTTT. It translates to CASSLGGINEKLFF.

There are a few counts of this clonotype. J is TRBJ2-2 and V is TRBV5-1, with D perhaps assigned TRBD1 or TRBD2 (5 bases each). Trimming cost V 4 bases and J 5 bases, with 12 bases left between them. CDR1 SGHRS and CDR2 YFSETQ come from the germline V gene. CDR3 length: 14 residues. CDR3 region: CASSTGTFTGELFF. As DNA, the CDR3 is TGCGCCAGCAGCACCGGGACCTTTACCGGGGAGCTGTTTTTT.

This clonotype was seen a few times. The chain couples TRBV29-1 to TRBJ1-3; D unclear. Deletions cut 7 bases from V and 0 bases from J, with 7 bases between. This CDR3 comprises 12 residues. Germline V gives CDR1 SQVTM, CDR2 ANQGSEA. The CDR3 is CSASLSGNTIYF. In DNA form, the CDR3 reads TGCAGCGCCTCACTCTCTGGAAACACCATATATTTT. Using reference TRBV29-1 and TRBJ1-3 for the parts outside the CDR3, the full variable domain is SAVISQKPSRDICQRGTSLTIQCQVDSQVTMMFWYRQQPGQSLTLIATANQGSEATYESGFVIDKFPISRPNLTFSTLTVSNMSPEDSSIYLCSASLSGNTIYFGEGSWLTVV.

This clonotype was counted only a few times. V gene TRBV9 combines with J gene TRBJ1-6; D uncertain. Looked up from germline, CDR1 is SGDLS and CDR2 is YYNGEE. Between the trimmed V and J ends, which lost 0 bases and 9 bases, there was a span of 7 bases. This CDR3 spans 13 amino acids. The CDR3 sequence is CASSVGGSSPLHF. DNA for the CDR3: TGTGCCAGCAGCGTAGGGGGTAGTTCACCCCTCCACTTT.

In this sample, this clonotype turned up a few times. The chain is built from TRBV7-2 and TRBJ2-6; tentative D call: TRBD2 (5 bases). The CDR3 has 17 residues. Trimming pared 3 bases from V and 4 bases from J, leaving 16 bases between. CDR1 SGHTA and CDR2 FQGNSA come from the germline V gene. The CDR3 protein is CASSFSSGYSGANVLTF. Written as DNA, the CDR3 is TGTGCCAGCAGCTTTTCCTCGGGGTACTCCGGGGCCAACGTCCTGACTTTC.

The chain employs TRBV11-2 and TRBJ2-7, with 9 positions matching TRBD1. J lost 6 bases, V lost 6 bases, and 12 bases had no gene match. Per germline, CDR1 SGHAT and CDR2 FQNNGV. The CDR3 totals 15 residues. CDR3 in amino acids: CASRGRTGVTSEQYF. CDR3 in DNA: TGTGCCAGCAGGGGAAGGACAGGGGTTACCAGCGAGCAGTACTTC.

Ten or more counts support this clonotype. The rearrangement links TRBV4-2 to TRBJ2-5; D might be TRBD2 (5 bases). Germline CDR1 is LGHNA and CDR2 is YNFKEQ. V was pared by 4 bases and J by 5 bases, with 20 bases between. CDR3 size: 16 residues. The DNA for the CDR3 is TGTGCCAGCAGCCCGAGAGGAGGAGTTTTAACGGAGACCCAGTACTTC. Translated: CASSPRGGVLTETQYF.

The gene calls are TRBV6-5 and TRBJ2-1; 14 bases agree with TRBD2. The germline V gene has CDR1 MNHEY and CDR2 SVGAGI. CDR3 size: 17 residues. V trimming: 3 bases; J trimming: 6 bases; junction bases outside the gene matches: 7. CDR3 amino acids: CASSYRLAGGPGNEQFF. The CDR3 nucleotides are TGTGCCAGCAGTTATCGACTAGCGGGGGGGCCGGGCAATGAGCAGTTCTTC.

As to this clonotype: A far larger clone is only one base removed, so a read error is likely. The CDR3 loop reads CVSSPVMNTEAFF. CDR3 DNA sequence: TGTGTCAGCAGCCCTGTCATGAACACTGAAGCTTTCTTT. The chain combines TRBV7-2 with TRBJ1-1; D is uncertain. The CDR3 length is 13 residues. Germline V gene lookup returns CDR1 SGHTA and CDR2 FQGNSA.

At least ten counts were recorded for this clonotype. The chain recombines TRBV28 with TRBJ1-4, with unresolved D. CDR1 and CDR2 from the germline V gene are MDHEN and SYDVKM. The CDR3 is 13 residues long. Trimming pared 11 bases from V and 0 bases from J, leaving 10 bases between. The CDR3, as DNA: TGTGCCGGTGGCACGGCAACTAATGAAAAACTGTTTTTT. Amino acids: CAGGTATNEKLFF.

The gene calls are TRBV5-5 and TRBJ2-6; TRBD1 matches 9 bases. Germline trimming cut 0 bases from V and 0 bases from J; bases unmatched to any gene: 4. The CDR3 consists of 18 residues. CDR1 and CDR2 from the germline V gene are SGHKS and YYEKEE (reference sequence). The DNA of the CDR3 is TGTGCCAGCAGCTTGGTAGGGACAGGGTTCTCTGGGGCCAACGTCCTGACTTTC. Protein sequence: CASSLVGTGFSGANVLTF.

At least ten counts were recorded for this clonotype. The rearrangement links TRBV3-1 to TRBJ1-1; D is perhaps TRBD1 (5 bases). The germline gives CDR1 LGHDT, CDR2 YNNKEL (reference sequence). This CDR3 has 15 residues. V lost 3 bases to trimming and J lost 1 base, with 12 bases between them. CDR3 nucleotides: TGTGCCAGCAGCCAGGGGGGGGATTCGAACACTGAAGCTTTCTTT. It yields the protein CASSQGGDSNTEAFF. The full variable domain, completed using reference TRBV3-1 and TRBJ1-1, is DTAVSQTPKYLVTQMGNDKSIKCEQNLGHDTMYWYKQDSKKFLKIMFSYNNKELIINETVPNRFSPKSPDKAHLNLHINSLELGDSAVYFCASSQGGDSNTEAFFGQGTRLTVV.

This clonotype was picked up a small number of times. The V and J genes are TRBV10-2 and TRBJ1-6, with D perhaps TRBD1 (5 bases). This CDR3 is built from 16 residues. The V end lost 1 base, the J end lost 7 bases, and 14 bases lay between the germline ends. CDR1 is WSHSY, CDR2 SAAADI, per germline. CDR3 sequence (DNA): TGCGCCAGCAGTGAGTTGGAGGGGCCGGGGAATTCACCCCTCCACTTT. Amino acids: CASSELEGPGNSPLHF.

The chain joins TRBV2 to TRBJ1-2; no firm D call. Germline V CDR1 and CDR2: SNHLY, FYNNEI. The CDR3 is made up of 13 amino acids. V lost 3 bases and J 4 bases, leaving 9 bases between the germline ends. The CDR3 reads CASSEIDPYGYTF. CDR3 coding DNA: TGTGCCAGCAGTGAGATAGACCCCTATGGCTACACCTTC. The full variable domain, with the rest looked up from reference TRBV2 and TRBJ1-2, is EPEVTQTPSHQVTQMGQEVILRCVPISNHLYFYWYRQILGQKVEFLVSFYNNEISEKSEIFDDQFSVERPDGSNFTLKIRSTKLEDSAMYFCASSEIDPYGYTFGSGTRLTVV.

This clonotype was observed a few times. The V gene is TRBV6-1, the J gene TRBJ2-1, with 8 bases matching TRBD2. Germline CDR1 MNHNS, CDR2 SASEGT. The CDR3 loop spans 15 amino acids. V lost 6 bases and J lost 4; bases outside the gene matches: 8. In DNA, the CDR3 is TGTGCCAGCAGGCCCGGTCTAGCGGGTTACAATGAGCAGTTCTTC. This codes for CASRPGLAGYNEQFF.

This clonotype has a count of ten or more. The chain has TRBV12-3 or TRBV12-4 and TRBJ2-5, with D tentatively TRBD2 (5 bases). V was trimmed by 8 bases and J by 7 bases, leaving 11 bases between them. The CDR3 has 11 amino acids. CDR3 DNA: TGTGCCAGCGCACTAGGTCTGACCCAGTACTTC. Translation gives CASALGLTQYF.

This clonotype was counted at least ten times. V gene TRBV10-3 combines with J gene TRBJ2-3; 7 bases line up with TRBD1. The V gene's germline CDR1 is ENHRY and CDR2 SYGVKD. V lost 6 bases, J lost 4 bases, and 13 bases stayed unmatched. The CDR3 runs to 16 residues. The CDR3 sequence is CAIRRQTGIVADTQYF. The CDR3 DNA sequence: TGTGCCATCAGACGCCAGACAGGGATTGTAGCAGATACGCAGTATTTT.

This clonotype was found many times. The V gene is TRBV2, the J gene TRBJ2-3; D unresolved. The CDR3 consists of 14 residues. Germline V CDR1 and CDR2: SNHLY, FYNNEI. V lost 4 bases and J 1 base, leaving 9 bases between the germline ends. The CDR3 sequence: CASSVRLGTDTQYF. In DNA form, the CDR3 reads TGTGCCAGCAGTGTTCGGCTTGGCACAGATACGCAGTATTTT. The entire variable domain, with the rest obtained from reference TRBV2 and TRBJ2-3, is as follows: EPEVTQTPSHQVTQMGQEVILRCVPISNHLYFYWYRQILGQKVEFLVSFYNNEISEKSEIFDDQFSVERPDGSNFTLKIRSTKLEDSAMYFCASSVRLGTDTQYFGPGTRLTVL.